This T cell receptor beta chain was profiled in a study of cytomegalovirus exposure and HLA in healthy donors. At the level of the study: An early data release held 75 million to 100 million unique TCRs from HLA-typed donors.

A multiplex PCR was run with 60 Vbeta primers and 13 Jbeta primers. The repertoire was sequenced with immunoSEQ multiplex PCR; TCRdb's copy has only in-frame clones and lacks some. The sample includes about 180,000 clones, around 70% seen only once; the top ten take over 2.5%. Of note for this clone: Antigen: not known.

Findings of the study overall: In an earlier analysis, about 87% or about 30%: the productive usage of most TCR beta V segments. On later analysis, the bulk of CMV-associated TCR beta chains appeared to be HLA-restricted. The availability of immune exposure information extended only to CMV serostatus.

Material for sequencing was PBMCs. The TCR comes from a male donor in good health and CMV-seronegative.

CDR3 bases: TGCAGCGCCTCGGGACAGGGTAGGGCCGGGGAGCTGTTTTTT. It encodes CSASGQGRAGELFF. The V call is TRBV29-1, the J call TRBJ2-2; TRBD1 agrees at 9 bases. Germline V gene lookup returns CDR1 SQVTM and CDR2 ANQGSEA. The CDR3 runs to 14 residues. Trimming took 7 bases from V and 6 from J; bases not matched to a gene: 9.